This section outlines one TCR beta chain sequence together with its context. Germline V gene data show CDR1 as MDHEN and CDR2 as SYDVKM. The CDR3 is 14 residues long. Trimming took 4 bases from V and 6 from J, leaving 15 bases between them. The sample is drawn from a study of blood T cell repertoires in COVID-19. Overall study: Samples came from the United States, Italy and Spain, spanning acute and convalescent COVID-19.

Using immunoSEQ multiplex PCR, the repertoire was profiled, and TCRdb retains in-frame clones only, with some absent. The sample lists 330,000 or so clones, about 90% occurring once. The chain links TRBV28 to TRBJ1-2; D perhaps matches TRBD1 (5 bases). Sequencing used PBMCs or T cells enriched from blood (not recorded which). The TCR comes from a woman between 25 and 40 years old who had recovered from COVID-19. As DNA, the CDR3 is TGTGCCAGCAGTTCCCCCGGGGGATTTGATGGCTACACCTTC. Translating it yields CASSSPGGFDGYTF.